What follows are 14 T cell receptor beta chains derived from one specimen sequenced in a study of CD8+CD57+ T cells in acquired aplastic anemia. Genomic DNA served as template for TCR beta VDJ and CDR3 profiling. TCRdb processed the reads anew with MiXCR; each CDR3 protein has one entry. The table shows some 180,000 distinct CDR3 sequences, with 55% to 65% occurring only once. Patients picked for sequencing had shown CD8+CD57+ cell expansion detected by flow cytometry. The sample was sorted CD4+, CD8+, or CD8+CD57+ T cells (not recorded which) from PBMCs. These receptors were collected from a human donor with aplastic anemia.

At least ten counts were recorded for this clonotype. This rearrangement joins TRBV6-6 to TRBJ1-1, with D perhaps matching TRBD1 (5 bases). This CDR3 has 15 residues. CDR1 is MNHNY and CDR2 is SVGAGI in the germline V gene (reference sequence). V shed 2 bases and J shed 5 bases, with 15 bases lying between them. DNA of the CDR3: TGTGCCAGCAGTTACAGTGCAGGGAGAGGAACTGAAGCTTTCTTT. Its translation is CASSYSAGRGTEAFF.

This clonotype was detected many times. This chain links TRBV7-7 with TRBJ2-5, with TRBD2 matching 7 bases. The CDR3 runs 14 residues. Germline loops: CDR1 SSHAT, CDR2 FNYEAQ (reference sequence). Trimming removed 2 bases from V and 5 bases from J; junction bases left unmatched: 5. As DNA, the CDR3 is TGTGCCAGCAGCTTATCGGGGGGTCGGGAGACCCAGTACTTC. Amino acid sequence: CASSLSGGRETQYF.

This clonotype has only one observation. This rearrangement joins TRBV7-2 to TRBJ2-7; D is uncertain. This CDR3 spans 15 amino acids. CDR1 SGHTA and CDR2 FQGNSA come from the germline V gene. V was trimmed by 1 base and J by 2 bases, leaving 12 bases between them. CDR3 region: CASSLGFNIAYEQYF. The CDR3 DNA reads as TGTGCCAGCAGCTTAGGTTTTAACATCGCCTACGAGCAGTACTTC.

This clonotype was seen a few times. This sequence joins TRBV4-1 and TRBJ2-7, with D hard to call. The V gene's germline CDR1 is MGHRA and CDR2 YSYEKL. This CDR3 comprises 16 residues. The V end was cut by 0 bases, the J end by 5 bases, with 17 bases between. The CDR3 DNA reads TGCGCCAGCAGCCAAGAAGTTGCGGCTAGGCCCCACGAGCAGTACTTC. Its translation is CASSQEVAARPHEQYF.

The chain combines TRBV27 with TRBJ1-2, with D tentatively TRBD1 (5 bases). Trimming left V 5 bases short and J 2 bases short, with 15 bases between. The CDR3 has 15 residues. CDR1 and CDR2 from the germline V gene are MNHEY and SMNVEV (reference sequence). The CDR3 region has the DNA TGTGCCAGCAGTGAAGTCGGGGGGACCAACTATGGCTACACCTTC. Protein product: CASSEVGGTNYGYTF.

This clonotype was counted at least ten times. The chain recombines TRBV7-3 with TRBJ2-1, with 9 bases aligning to TRBD1. The CDR3 is 15 residues long. Unmatched junction bases numbered 6, after V lost 2 bases and J lost 7 bases. Looked up from germline, CDR1 is SGHTA and CDR2 is FQGTGA. This CDR3 reads CASSLGTGRENEQFF. The CDR3 DNA reads as TGTGCCAGCAGCTTAGGGACAGGGAGAGAAAATGAGCAGTTCTTC.

This clonotype has just a few counts. This chain connects TRBV7-9 to TRBJ2-3, with 9 bases lining up with TRBD2. The CDR3 spans 15 residues. V trimming: 3 bases; J trimming: 4 bases; junction bases outside the gene matches: 5. CDR1 and CDR2 (germline): SEHNR, FQNEAQ (reference sequence). CDR3 coding DNA: TGTGCCAGCAGCTTGAGTAGCGGGGGAGCAGATACGCAGTATTTT. Its protein product is CASSLSSGGADTQYF.

V gene TRBV25-1 combines with J gene TRBJ2-1; weak D call: TRBD2 (5 bases). Germline V gene data show CDR1 as MGHDK and CDR2 as SYGVNS. CDR3 size: 13 residues. V was clipped by 10 bases and J by 0 bases, with 10 bases between them. As DNA, the CDR3 is TGTGCCACAGAGCGGAACTCCTACAATGAGCAGTTCTTC. Amino acids: CATERNSYNEQFF.

A remark on this clonotype: A much larger clone lies one base from this, so it may be a read error. Given the absence of the conserved phenylalanine or tryptophan at the CDR3 end, a read error is likely. The rearrangement links TRBV11-2 to TRBJ1-2, with TRBD1 identical over 9 bases. This CDR3 has 14 residues. Germline V gene data show CDR1 as SGHAT and CDR2 as FQNNGV. J gave up 8 bases and V 1 base, and 5 bases lay outside the gene matches. CDR3 sequence: CASSLGGQGGGYTC. The CDR3 DNA reads TGTGCCAGCAGCTTAGGGGGACAGGGTGGAGGCTACACCTGC.

This clonotype showed up just a few times. V is TRBV2 and J is TRBJ2-7; 8 bases are a match to TRBD2. Germline V gives CDR1 SNHLY, CDR2 FYNNEI. V shed 1 base, J shed 3 bases, and the junction held 8 bases outside the gene matches. The CDR3 loop spans 16 amino acids. This CDR3 reads CASSEEGVAGLYEQYF. The DNA for the CDR3 is TGTGCCAGCAGTGAAGAGGGGGTAGCGGGACTCTACGAGCAGTACTTC. The full variable domain, its missing parts supplied by reference TRBV2 and TRBJ2-7, is EPEVTQTPSHQVTQMGQEVILRCVPISNHLYFYWYRQILGQKVEFLVSFYNNEISEKSEIFDDQFSVERPDGSNFTLKIRSTKLEDSAMYFCASSEEGVAGLYEQYFGPGTRLTVT.

The chain carries TRBV11-2 and TRBJ1-2; the D gene is possibly TRBD1 (6 bases). The CDR3 loop spans 17 amino acids. V was cut by 2 bases and J by 0 bases, with 16 bases left in between. Looked up from germline, CDR1 is SGHAT and CDR2 is FQNNGV. Written as DNA, the CDR3 is TGTGCCAGCAGCTTATGGGGGCCAGACAGGCCTAACTATGGCTACACCTTC. This codes for CASSLWGPDRPNYGYTF.

The chain employs TRBV12-3 or TRBV12-4 and TRBJ1-1; D is uncertain. V gave up 11 bases and J gave up 6 bases, with 16 bases separating them. The CDR3 is made up of 12 amino acids. CDR3 coding DNA: TGTGCCGGCACCTCGGGAGGTTCTGAAGCTTTCTTT. This codes for CAGTSGGSEAFF.

This sequence joins TRBV7-9 and TRBJ2-7; D possibly corresponds to TRBD2 (5 bases). CDR1 SEHNR and CDR2 FQNEAQ come from the germline V gene (reference sequence). The CDR3 length is 14 residues. V lost 5 bases and J 5 bases, leaving 16 bases between the germline ends. CDR3 nucleotides: TGTGCCAGCAGCCGACGTACTAGTAGTGACGAGCAGTACTTC. This translates into CASSRRTSSDEQYF.

V usage is TRBV25-1 and J usage is TRBJ2-5; D unclear. CDR3 length: 13 residues. V was cut by 4 bases and J by 3 bases, with 9 bases left in between. Germline V gene data show CDR1 as MGHDK and CDR2 as SYGVNS. CDR3 bases: TGTGCCAGCAGTGTGGGTGGGGAAGAGACCCAGTACTTC. Its translation is CASSVGGEETQYF.